Below are 27 T cell receptor beta chains sequenced from a single sample in a study of blood T cell repertoires in COVID-19. Method: immunoSEQ multiplex PCR; TCRdb's copy keeps in-frame clones and lacks some. The sample includes fewer than 200,000 clones, around 85% of them seen just once. Sample: PBMCs or T cells enriched from blood (not recorded which). These receptors were obtained from a woman in her 40s with acute COVID-19.

The CDR3 bases are TGTGCCAGTAGCGGACTAGACCCCACTCATGAGCAGTTCTTC. Its translation is CASSGLDPTHEQFF. This chain joins TRBV19 and TRBJ2-1, with 7 bases aligning to TRBD2. Germline CDR1 reads LNHDA; CDR2 reads SQIVND (reference sequence). V lost 6 bases, J lost 8 bases, and 10 bases stayed unmatched. The CDR3 consists of 14 residues.

The V and J genes are TRBV3-1 (or the pseudogene TRBV3-2) and TRBJ1-6; a weak D match, TRBD1 (5 bases). V lost 1 base and J lost 11, with 15 bases in between. The CDR3 runs to 15 residues. CDR1 and CDR2 (germline): LGHDT, YNNKEL (reference sequence). CDR3 nucleotide sequence: TGTGCCAGCAGCCAAGTGGTCGCAGGGATGACACCCCTCCACTTT. Translating gives CASSQVVAGMTPLHF.

The chain links TRBV2 to TRBJ1-1; 9 nucleotides line up with TRBD1. Per germline, CDR1 SNHLY and CDR2 FYNNEI. V lost 8 bases, J lost 0 bases, and 13 bases stayed unmatched. The CDR3 sequence is 17 residues long. In DNA form, the CDR3 reads TGTGCCAGCTCCCGGGACAGGGCGAAAATCATGAACACTGAAGCTTTCTTT. Translation: CASSRDRAKIMNTEAFF.

Many counts were recorded for this clone. CDR3 sequence: CASSPPVGRNTEAFF. The CDR3 DNA follows: TGTGCCAGCAGCCCCCCGGTGGGGAGAAACACTGAAGCTTTCTTT. The V call is TRBV7-9, the J call TRBJ1-1; D unclear. The CDR3 has 15 amino acids. Trimming took 5 bases from V and 2 from J, leaving 15 bases between them. Germline V gene sequence: CDR1 SEHNR, CDR2 FQNEAQ (reference sequence).

V gene TRBV7-8 combines with J gene TRBJ2-2; 9 bases fit TRBD1. CDR1 and CDR2 (germline): SGHVS, FQNEAQ. The V gene end was trimmed by 4 bases and the J gene end by 7 bases; junction bases not matched to a gene: 7. There are 15 residues in the CDR3. The CDR3 reads CASSSRDRVGGELFF. The DNA of the CDR3 is TGTGCCAGCAGCTCCCGGGACAGGGTTGGCGGGGAGCTGTTTTTT.

The chain carries TRBV6-5 and TRBJ2-3, with D maybe TRBD1 (6 bases). Germline loops: CDR1 MNHEY, CDR2 SVGAGI. This CDR3 has 15 amino acids. With 7 bases removed from V and 3 bases from J, the gap between germline ends came to 17 bases. The CDR3 region has the DNA TGTGCCAGCACCGGGGAACCACAGGGAACAGATACGCAGTATTTT. This codes for CASTGEPQGTDTQYF.

The V call is TRBV7-9, the J call TRBJ1-1, with D hard to call. The CDR3 spans 15 residues. The germline V gene encodes CDR1 SEHNR and CDR2 FQNEAQ (reference sequence). Trimming removed 1 base at V and 6 bases at J, with 15 bases between. The CDR3 DNA follows: TGTGCCAGCAGCTTAGACGGTGGGAGGCGTTCTGAAGCTTTCTTT. It yields the protein CASSLDGGRRSEAFF.

The V gene is TRBV6-1, the J gene TRBJ1-3; D unclear. Germline values: CDR1 MNHNS, CDR2 SASEGT. V was pared by 2 bases and J by 0 bases, with 11 bases between. There are 16 residues in the CDR3. The CDR3 protein is CASSESSQFSGNTIYF. The CDR3, as DNA: TGTGCCAGCAGTGAATCGTCACAATTCTCTGGAAACACCATATATTTT.

The rearrangement uses TRBV18 and TRBJ1-4; D gene uncertain. From germline, CDR1 is KGHSH and CDR2 LQKENI. This CDR3 has 13 amino acids. Trimming removed 1 base at V and 15 bases at J, with 15 bases between. CDR3 region: CASSPLMTEGLFF. The DNA for the CDR3 is TGTGCCAGCTCACCACTAATGACCGAGGGCTTGTTTTTT.

The V and J genes are TRBV9 and TRBJ2-7; 7 bases line up with TRBD1. The V gene's germline CDR1 is SGDLS and CDR2 YYNGEE. Trimming took 0 bases from V and 0 from J; bases not matched to a gene: 6. CDR3 size: 16 residues. The CDR3 spells CASSVADRENSYEQYF. The CDR3 DNA follows: TGTGCCAGCAGCGTAGCTGACAGGGAGAACTCCTACGAGCAGTACTTC. The full variable domain, completed using reference TRBV9 and TRBJ2-7, is DSGVTQTPKHLITATGQRVTLRCSPRSGDLSVYWYQQSLDQGLQFLIQYYNGEERAKGNILERFSAQQFPDLHSELNLSSLELGDSALYFCASSVADRENSYEQYFGPGTRLTVT.

The V and J genes are TRBV6-1 and TRBJ2-1, with 7 bases lining up with TRBD2. V lost 3 bases, J lost 7 bases, and 9 bases stayed unmatched. Germline CDR1 MNHNS, CDR2 SASEGT. The CDR3 is made up of 15 amino acids. CDR3 DNA: TGTGCCAGCAGTGAGGTGGGAGGGACGATAAATGAGCAGTTCTTC. Protein sequence: CASSEVGGTINEQFF.

V usage is TRBV9 and J usage is TRBJ2-1; weak D call: TRBD2 (5 bases). The V gene lost 2 bases and the J gene lost 9 bases, with 15 bases spanning the gap. CDR1 and CDR2 from the germline V gene are SGDLS and YYNGEE. This CDR3 is built from 14 residues. CDR3 protein: CASSVLWTQSEQFF. The CDR3 coding sequence is TGTGCCAGCAGCGTCCTCTGGACTCAGAGTGAGCAGTTCTTC.

The chain joins TRBV18 to TRBJ2-4; 10 bases agree with TRBD1. The CDR3 runs 16 residues. Trimming removed 1 base from V and 4 bases from J; junction bases left unmatched: 4. Germline CDR1 reads KGHSH; CDR2 reads LQKENI. The CDR3 nucleotides are TGTGCCAGCTCACCACTAGCGGGACAGGGGAAAAACATTCAGTACTTC. Translating it yields CASSPLAGQGKNIQYF.

The chain employs TRBV5-1 and TRBJ2-5; 8 bases match TRBD1. The CDR3 totals 15 residues. The junction had 7 bases not matched to a gene; V was cut back by 3 bases and J by 3 bases. CDR1 and CDR2 from the germline V gene are SGHRS and YFSETQ. DNA for the CDR3: TGCGCCAGCAGCTCGGACAGGGCAATTGAAGAGACCCAGTACTTC. It encodes CASSSDRAIEETQYF.

This clone was counted only a few times. CDR3 nucleotide sequence: TGTGCCAGCAGTTTGCAGGCAACTAATGAAAAACTGTTTTTT. It specifies CASSLQATNEKLFF. V is TRBV9 and J is TRBJ1-4; D unresolved. The CDR3 consists of 14 residues. The V end was cut by 5 bases, the J end by 0 bases, with 8 bases between. Per germline, CDR1 SGDLS and CDR2 YYNGEE.

This sequence joins TRBV19 and TRBJ1-5; 8 nucleotides agree with TRBD1. Germline-derived CDR1 and CDR2 are LNHDA and SQIVND (reference sequence). V shed 4 bases and J 5 bases; nucleotides not matched to a gene: 10. This CDR3 is built from 16 residues. In DNA form, the CDR3 reads TGTGCCAGTAGTACGCCCGGGACAGGTGATTATCAGCCCCAGCATTTT. Residues: CASSTPGTGDYQPQHF.

V is TRBV2 and J is TRBJ2-7; 7 bases agree with TRBD1. This CDR3 has 13 residues. J lost 4 bases, V lost 6 bases, and 6 bases had no gene match. Germline V gene lookup returns CDR1 SNHLY and CDR2 FYNNEI. CDR3 nucleotide sequence: TGTGCCAGCAGGCCCCGGGACAGATACGAGCAGTACTTC. Amino acid sequence: CASRPRDRYEQYF.

The chain joins TRBV7-8 to TRBJ2-5, with a tentative D call TRBD2 (6 bases). The ends were cut back, 0 bases at V and 2 bases at J, with 13 bases in the middle. This CDR3 region has 16 residues. CDR1 is SGHVS, CDR2 FQNEAQ, per germline. The CDR3 protein is CASSLAWRGFQETQYF. CDR3 DNA: TGTGCCAGCAGCTTAGCTTGGCGGGGCTTTCAAGAGACCCAGTACTTC.

V usage is TRBV6-5 and J usage is TRBJ1-2, with TRBD1 identical over 7 bases. Germline trimming cut 8 bases from V and 8 bases from J; bases unmatched to any gene: 14. CDR3 length: 14 residues. Per the germline V gene, CDR1 is MNHEY and CDR2 is SVGAGI. This CDR3 is CASGSTGKFTGYTF. The DNA for the CDR3 is TGTGCCAGCGGCTCGACAGGGAAGTTTACCGGCTACACCTTC.

This sequence joins TRBV24-1 and TRBJ2-5, with 8 bases fitting TRBD2. The V and J ends lost 3 bases and 1 base, in that order; junction bases with no gene match: 12. The V gene's germline CDR1 is KGHDR and CDR2 SFDVKD. The CDR3 runs to 18 residues. This chain's CDR3 is CATSDMRAPAGAQETQYF. The CDR3 bases are TGTGCCACCAGTGATATGCGGGCTCCAGCGGGAGCCCAAGAGACCCAGTACTTC.

CDR3 DNA: TGTGCCAGCAGTGAGCGAGCGGGGCAGTACAATGAGCAGTTCTTC. Amino acids: CASSERAGQYNEQFF. This rearrangement joins TRBV6-1 to TRBJ2-1, with 7 bases lining up with TRBD2. The CDR3 spans 15 residues. The germline V gene has CDR1 MNHNS and CDR2 SASEGT. Trimming took 3 bases from V and 4 from J; bases not matched to a gene: 6.

The chain couples TRBV2 to TRBJ2-1; 13 bases map to TRBD2. The V gene's germline CDR1 is SNHLY and CDR2 FYNNEI. With V trimmed by 7 bases and J by 8 bases, 5 bases remained unmatched. This CDR3 comprises 14 residues. The CDR3 DNA reads TGTGCCAGCACTGGACTAGCGGGAGTCGATGAGCAGTTCTTC. Its translation: CASTGLAGVDEQFF.

The chain carries TRBV7-2 and TRBJ2-1, with 15 bases fitting TRBD2. This CDR3 has 15 amino acids. Germline V gene lookup returns CDR1 SGHTA and CDR2 FQGNSA. The V and J ends lost 5 bases and 7 bases, in that order; junction bases with no gene match: 3. The CDR3 protein is CASSPGLAGGNEQFF. The CDR3 nucleotides are TGTGCCAGCAGCCCGGGACTAGCGGGAGGAAATGAGCAGTTCTTC.

V is TRBV19 and J is TRBJ2-1; TRBD2 matches 11 bases. With V trimmed by 4 bases and J by 2 bases, 7 bases remained unmatched. This CDR3 comprises 17 residues. Germline V gives CDR1 LNHDA, CDR2 SQIVND (reference sequence). CDR3 sequence: CASSTLTSGKTYNEQFF. CDR3 sequence (DNA): TGTGCCAGTAGTACCCTGACTAGCGGGAAAACCTACAATGAGCAGTTCTTC.

The CDR3 here is CASSPRDREITEAFF. DNA for the CDR3: TGTGCCAGCAGCCCCCGGGACAGGGAGATCACTGAAGCTTTCTTT. The rearrangement uses TRBV5-4 and TRBJ1-1; 9 nucleotides agree with TRBD1. Losses at the gene ends were 4 bases for V and 4 bases for J; bases not matched to a gene: 8. The CDR3 sequence is 15 residues long. The germline gives CDR1 SGHNT, CDR2 YYREEE (reference sequence).

The rearrangement joins TRBV4-1 to TRBJ1-3; D may be TRBD1 (5 bases). V shed 0 bases and J shed 9 bases, with 18 bases lying between them. The CDR3 contains 16 residues. Germline V lookup: CDR1 MGHRA, CDR2 YSYEKL. The CDR3 protein is CASSQDLRQGGGTIYF. The CDR3 DNA reads as TGCGCCAGCAGCCAAGATCTGAGGCAGGGCGGGGGCACCATATATTTT.

The chain carries TRBV10-3 and TRBJ2-5; tentative D call: TRBD1 (6 bases). This CDR3 is built from 13 residues. In germline, CDR1 is ENHRY, CDR2 SYGVKD. The V end lost 4 bases, the J end lost 3 bases, and 9 bases lay between the germline ends. DNA for the CDR3: TGTGCCATCAGTGGAAACAGGGAAGAGACCCAGTACTTC. Its translation: CAISGNREETQYF.